Below, 10 T cell receptor beta chains from the same sample are listed, as sequenced in a study of vaccination and CD4 T cells after COVID-19. Treatment indicated: roughly 11-day PBMC culture with coronavirus spike peptide pools or control peptides (ViraFEST assay). Sequencing of DNA taken from cultured CD4+ T cells relied on the Oncomine TCR Beta short-read assay. From the PCR reads, TCRdb called clonotypes with MiXCR, one entry per CDR3 protein. The sample comprises about 12,000 distinct CDR3 sequences, about 19% of which are singletons, and approximately 13% rests with the top ten. Which antigens these TCRs recognize remains unknown. This sample comprised CD4+ T cells from blood, cultured in vitro, obtained before SARS-CoV-2 vaccination. Receptor source: a human donor who received a COVID-19 vaccine.

The chain couples TRBV11-3 to TRBJ2-7, with D possibly called TRBD1 or TRBD2 (5 bases each). CDR3 length: 14 residues. V lost 5 bases and J 3 bases, leaving 14 bases between the germline ends. CDR1 SGHNT and CDR2 YENEEA come from the germline V gene. The CDR3 region has the DNA TGTGCCAGCAGCATTCGGGACGGCTTCTACGAGCAGTACTTC. This sequence encodes CASSIRDGFYEQYF.

As for this clonotype: A junction end diverges from the germline sequence, so it may reflect a read error. The V gene is TRBV28, the J gene TRBJ2-1; weak D call: TRBD2 (6 bases). The CDR3 is made up of 15 amino acids. Germline V gene sequence: CDR1 MDHEN, CDR2 SYDVKM. DNA of the CDR3: TGTCCCAGCAGTTTCCAGATTGCGGGGAGGAATGAGCAGTTCTTC. This encodes CPSSFQIAGRNEQFF.

This clonotype was found a few times. The genes are TRBV6-1 and TRBJ1-4; 7 bases map to TRBD1. Looked up from germline, CDR1 is MNHNS and CDR2 is SASEGT. The length of the CDR3 is 15 residues. Trimming cost V 0 bases and J 13 bases; bases outside gene matches: 11. CDR3 DNA: TGTGCCAGCAGTGAAGCGCTGGGAGGGGGCGCGGCACTGTTTTTT. Encoded protein: CASSEALGGGAALFF.

The CDR3 nucleotides are TGCAGTGCCCCAGGAGGGGCGTACCAAGAGACCCAGTACTTC. Its translation: CSAPGGAYQETQYF. The chain couples TRBV20-1 to TRBJ2-5, with D possibly TRBD2 on 6 matching bases. The V gene's germline CDR1 is DFQATT and CDR2 SNEGSKA (reference sequence). This CDR3 comprises 14 residues. Trimming shortened V by 6 bases and J by 0 bases, and 14 bases separated the two germline ends.

V usage is TRBV7-6 and J usage is TRBJ2-1; 8 bases fit TRBD2. Germline-derived CDR1 and CDR2 are SGHVS and FNYEAQ. After removal of 1 base from V and 7 bases from J, the junction contained 12 bases not matched to a gene. The CDR3 is 17 amino acids. CDR3 DNA sequence: TGTGCCAGCAGCTTAGGCAATCCGGGGCGGGGGGAAAATGAGCAGTTCTTC. This encodes CASSLGNPGRGENEQFF.

This clonotype was counted a few times. This chain connects TRBV20-1 to TRBJ2-3, with TRBD2 identical over 9 bases. This CDR3 has 16 amino acids. Germline-derived CDR1 and CDR2 are DFQATT and SNEGSKA (reference sequence). V lost 0 bases, J lost 2 bases, and 6 bases stayed unmatched. The CDR3 loop reads CSARDPLAGITDTQYF. The CDR3 DNA reads TGCAGTGCTAGAGATCCCCTAGCGGGGATCACAGATACGCAGTATTTT.

In its sample, this clonotype ranks as medium-sized. The chain couples TRBV19 to TRBJ1-1; 7 bases fit TRBD1. Looked up from germline, CDR1 is LNHDA and CDR2 is SQIVND (reference sequence). The ends lost 6 bases at V and 5 bases at J; junction bases unmatched: 6. The CDR3 has 13 amino acids. CDR3 nucleotide sequence: TGTGCCAGTAGCTACAGGGGATGGACTGAAGCTTTCTTT. This gives the protein CASSYRGWTEAFF.

The V call is TRBV7-2, the J call TRBJ2-5; 10 bases fit TRBD2. CDR1 and CDR2 (germline): SGHTA, FQGNSA. The length of the CDR3 is 16 residues. V was pared by 5 bases and J by 5 bases, with 11 bases of the junction left unmatched. CDR3 region: CASSLKAGGPFETQYF. In nucleotides, the CDR3 is TGTGCCAGCAGCCTTAAAGCGGGGGGGCCCTTCGAGACCCAGTACTTC.

J is TRBJ2-3 and V is TRBV30, with D perhaps TRBD1 or TRBD2 (5 bases each). Trimming stripped 2 bases from V and 0 bases from J, with 12 bases between. The CDR3 runs to 15 residues. Germline V lookup: CDR1 GTSNPN, CDR2 SVGIG (reference sequence). CDR3 sequence (DNA): TGTGCCTGGAGTAGGGGACGCCGTAGCACAGATACGCAGTATTTT. Translation gives CAWSRGRRSTDTQYF.

A few counts support this clonotype. The chain carries TRBV2 and TRBJ2-3; D not resolved. Trimming took off 2 bases at V and 3 bases at J, with 12 bases between the two ends. The germline gives CDR1 SNHLY, CDR2 FYNNEI. The CDR3 spans 15 residues. The CDR3 reads CASSEWRLDTDTQYF. CDR3 DNA sequence: TGTGCCAGCAGTGAATGGCGACTGGATACAGATACGCAGTATTTT.